This TCR beta chain stems from a study of Graves' ophthalmopathy and Graves' hyperthyroidism. Whole-study results and caveats: In predicting ophthalmopathy progression, the model reached over 55% sensitivity and roughly 75% specificity.

This clonotype was counted once. Its antigen is currently unknown. The CDR3 loop spans 13 amino acids. V lost 5 bases and J 0 bases, leaving 11 bases between the germline ends. From germline, CDR1 is DFQATT and CDR2 SNEGSKA (reference sequence). Amplification from RNA transcripts yielded the TCR beta CDR3 regions. The library came from an HTBI-primed first-round RT-PCR and a second-round multiplex PCR. TCRdb independently ran MiXCR on the multiplex PCR reads; one entry per CDR3 protein. The profile shows some 1.1 million distinct CDR3 sequences, 35% to 40% of them singletons. The TCR originated in an adult man with Graves' hyperthyroidism. Sequencing used peripheral blood or thyroid tissue (not recorded which). The chain employs TRBV20-1 and TRBJ2-7; the D call may be TRBD1 or TRBD2 (5 bases each). This chain's CDR3 is CSADLGTSYEQYF. In nucleotides, the CDR3 is TGCAGTGCTGACCTCGGGACCTCCTACGAGCAGTACTTC.